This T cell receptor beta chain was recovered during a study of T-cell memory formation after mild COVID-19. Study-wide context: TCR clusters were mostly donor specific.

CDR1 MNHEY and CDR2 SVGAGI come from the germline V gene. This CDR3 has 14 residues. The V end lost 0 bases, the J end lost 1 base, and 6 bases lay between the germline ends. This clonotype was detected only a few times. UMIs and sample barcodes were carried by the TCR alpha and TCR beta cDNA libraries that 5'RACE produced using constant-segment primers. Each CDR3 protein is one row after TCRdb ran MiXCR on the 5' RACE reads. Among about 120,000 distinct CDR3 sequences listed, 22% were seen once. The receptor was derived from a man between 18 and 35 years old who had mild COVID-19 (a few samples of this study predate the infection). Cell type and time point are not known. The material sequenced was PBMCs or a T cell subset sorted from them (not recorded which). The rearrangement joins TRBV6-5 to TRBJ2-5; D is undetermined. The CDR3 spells CASSYSETQETQYF. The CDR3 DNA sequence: TGTGCCAGCAGTTACTCGGAGACCCAAGAGACCCAGTACTTC.